Described below is a single TCR beta chain sequence and its context. TCR sequencing covered a few patients who responded to pembrolizumab. The sample originates from a study of PD-1 blockade in mismatch repair-deficient tumors. This table comes from immunoSEQ multiplex PCR, and its TCRdb copy is limited to in-frame clones, with some not included. The repertoire consists of under 40,000 clones, with roughly 83% occurring once and the leading ten covering less than 1.3%. The sequence was collected from an adult with mismatch repair-deficient cancer. The specimen comprised PBMCs, sampled 38 to 40 weeks after starting pembrolizumab.

The DNA for the CDR3 is TGCAGCGTCGCCGGGATTTGGGAGACCCAGTACTTC. This encodes CSVAGIWETQYF. The chain has TRBV29-1 and TRBJ2-5; TRBD2 is a possible D gene (5 bases). Germline CDR1 and CDR2: SQVTM and ANQGSEA. Trimming took off 6 bases at V and 5 bases at J, with 13 bases between the two ends. The CDR3 runs 12 residues.